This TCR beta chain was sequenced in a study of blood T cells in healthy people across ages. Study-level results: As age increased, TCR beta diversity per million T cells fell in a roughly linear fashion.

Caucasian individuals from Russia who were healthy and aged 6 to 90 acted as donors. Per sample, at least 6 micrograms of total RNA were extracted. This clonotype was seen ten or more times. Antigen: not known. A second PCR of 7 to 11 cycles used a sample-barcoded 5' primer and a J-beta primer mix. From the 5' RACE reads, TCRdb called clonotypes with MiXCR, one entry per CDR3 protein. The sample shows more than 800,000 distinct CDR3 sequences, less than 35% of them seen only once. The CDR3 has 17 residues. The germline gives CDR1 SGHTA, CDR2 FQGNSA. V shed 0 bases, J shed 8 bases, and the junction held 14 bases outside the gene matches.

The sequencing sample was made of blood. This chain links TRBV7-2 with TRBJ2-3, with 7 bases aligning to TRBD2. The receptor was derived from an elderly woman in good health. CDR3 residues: CASSLARTTRSGGTQYF. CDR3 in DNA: TGTGCCAGCAGCTTAGCTCGGACGACTCGCTCGGGGGGTACGCAGTATTTT.